The entry below gives a single TCR beta chain sequence along with its context. What it recognizes is unknown. The study ran the assay at deep level. Assay used: immunoSEQ multiplex PCR; TCRdb lists only in-frame clones, some missing. The sample has 2 million to 3 million clones, around 94% seen once. V dropped 0 bases and J dropped 7; count of bases not matched to a gene: 11. Looked up from germline, CDR1 is SGHNT and CDR2 is YYREEE (reference sequence). This CDR3 contains 17 residues. The data stem from a study of shared clonotypes between healthy human individuals. Across the whole study: Two female and a few male donors aged 18 to 49 were enrolled. The study used three CD4 naive, three CD4 memory, two CD8 naive and one CD8 memory plate per donor.

Study outcomes and limitations: Generation probabilities were higher for clonotypes shared across all four sorted-subset donors than for unshared ones.

Material for sequencing was naive CD4+ T cells sorted from blood. Subset: CD45RA+ positively selected. The chain is built from TRBV5-4 and TRBJ2-1, with 9 bases fitting TRBD2. The TCR originated in a young man in good health. Written as DNA, the CDR3 is TGTGCCAGCAGCTTGGTGGGCGGGAGGGCCGCTAGGAATGAGCAGTTCTTC. As protein: CASSLVGGRAARNEQFF.